These 8 T cell receptor beta chains were all obtained from the same sample, sequenced in a study of blood T cell repertoires in COVID-19. Assay: immunoSEQ multiplex PCR; the TCRdb copy retains only in-frame clones and omits some. The sample holds some 87,000 clones, 70% to 90% seen once. The sequencing input was peripheral blood. The receptors come from a woman in her sixties or seventies with active or convalescent COVID-19.

The CDR3 DNA is TGTGCCAGCAGCTATGGGGGGGCGCGTATACAAGAGACCCAGTACTTC. Translating it yields CASSYGGARIQETQYF. V gene TRBV7-2 combines with J gene TRBJ2-5; possibly TRBD2 for D (7 bases). The CDR3 covers 16 residues. The V gene's germline CDR1 is SGHTA and CDR2 FQGNSA. The V end was cut by 4 bases, the J end by 2 bases, with 17 bases between.

The chain is built from TRBV24-1 and TRBJ2-5; D is possibly TRBD2 (6 bases). With 2 bases removed from V and 7 bases from J, the gap between germline ends came to 19 bases. Germline V lookup: CDR1 KGHDR, CDR2 SFDVKD. There are 16 residues in the CDR3. This chain's CDR3 is CATSDSGAPGVGTQYF. The CDR3, as DNA: TGTGCCACCAGTGATTCGGGAGCCCCCGGAGTAGGGACCCAGTACTTC.

The rearrangement links TRBV13 to TRBJ2-7; 7 bases line up with TRBD2. V was clipped by 9 bases and J by 3 bases; unmatched bases: 8. The CDR3 extends over 13 amino acids. Germline CDR1 PRHDT, CDR2 FYEKMQ (reference sequence). The CDR3 region is CARCRGVYYEQYF. CDR3 nucleotide sequence: TGTGCCAGGTGCCGGGGGGTCTACTACGAGCAGTACTTC.

The chain recombines TRBV11-2 with TRBJ1-1; 11 bases line up with TRBD1. Germline CDR1 reads SGHAT; CDR2 reads FQNNGV. The CDR3 loop spans 16 amino acids. With V trimmed by 7 bases and J by 0 bases, 7 bases remained unmatched. CDR3 in amino acids: CASTQGDRGMNTEAFF. CDR3 coding DNA: TGTGCCAGCACCCAAGGGGACAGGGGGATGAACACTGAAGCTTTCTTT.

The chain employs TRBV2 and TRBJ1-2; D gene unclear. Germline V gene data show CDR1 as SNHLY and CDR2 as FYNNEI. V lost 3 bases and J lost 8, with 10 bases in between. The CDR3 loop spans 12 amino acids. DNA of the CDR3: TGTGCCAGCAGTGAGGTTGGGAGGGGCTACACCTTC. As protein: CASSEVGRGYTF.

The V gene is TRBV5-1, the J gene TRBJ1-1; TRBD1 might be the D (6 bases). Germline loops: CDR1 SGHRS, CDR2 YFSETQ. The CDR3 covers 14 residues. The V gene lost 6 bases and the J gene lost 1 base, with 13 bases spanning the gap. The CDR3 protein is CASTSQQGNTEAFF. CDR3 nucleotide sequence: TGCGCCAGCACGAGCCAACAGGGGAACACTGAAGCTTTCTTT.

The chain recombines TRBV5-8 with TRBJ1-1; 7 bases line up with TRBD1. The length of the CDR3 is 15 residues. V gave up 0 bases and J gave up 4 bases; unmatched junction bases: 6. Germline CDR1 is SGHTS and CDR2 is YDEGEE. In nucleotides, the CDR3 is TGTGCCAGCAGCTTGGGAGGGGGCCTGGGCACTGAAGCTTTCTTT. Translating it yields CASSLGGGLGTEAFF.

The V gene is TRBV7-2, the J gene TRBJ1-3; D gene ambiguous. V was clipped by 0 bases and J by 2 bases, with 8 bases between them. This CDR3 has 15 residues. CDR1 SGHTA and CDR2 FQGNSA come from the germline V gene. CDR3 coding DNA: TGTGCCAGCAGCTTAGCGCGGGATGCTGGAAACACCATATATTTT. It specifies CASSLARDAGNTIYF. The full variable domain, rest sourced from reference TRBV7-2 and TRBJ1-3, is GAGVSQSPSNKVTEKGKDVELRCDPISGHTALYWYRQSLGQGLEFLIYFQGNSAPDKSGLPSDRFSAERTGGSVSTLTIQRTQQEDSAVYLCASSLARDAGNTIYFGEGSWLTVV.